This T cell receptor (beta chain) was profiled in a study of T cells in Graves' hyperthyroidism and ophthalmopathy. Study outcomes and limitations: In the analysis, a 13 V-J model separated ophthalmopathy from stable hyperthyroidism.

Germline V gene lookup returns CDR1 GTSNPN and CDR2 SVGIG (reference sequence). CDR3 length: 13 residues. Trimming stripped 2 bases from V and 1 base from J, with 8 bases between. There were TCR beta CDR3 regions amplified from RNA transcripts. TCR CDR3 regions were first amplified by RT-PCR with HTBI primers. TCRdb reprocessed the multiplex PCR reads via MiXCR and lists one record per CDR3 protein. The sample holds more than 500,000 distinct CDR3 sequences, around 16% seen once. Graves' hyperthyroidism was deemed stable absent ophthalmopathy progression within 18 months. The sample holds many counts of this clonotype. As yet, its antigen is unknown.

J is TRBJ2-5 and V is TRBV30, with D hard to call. Specimen: blood. The TCR originated in a woman aged 25 to 39 with Graves' hyperthyroidism. CDR3 protein: CAWSIWTQETQYF. The CDR3 coding sequence is TGTGCCTGGAGTATCTGGACCCAAGAGACCCAGTACTTC.